A single sample is the source of the 13 T cell receptor beta chains below, sequenced in a study of cytomegalovirus exposure and HLA in healthy donors. A multiplex PCR was run with 60 Vbeta primers and 13 Jbeta primers. Here immunoSEQ multiplex PCR was the method, and the copy in TCRdb shows in-frame clones only, minus some. The sample holds 95,000 to 150,000 clones, over 80% seen once. What was sequenced was PBMCs. Source of these receptors: a man aged 45 to 65 in good health and CMV-seronegative.

The chain combines TRBV21-1 with TRBJ1-5; the D call TRBD1 from the table was never checked on the DNA. TRBV21-1 has pseudogene status. The CDR3 is 15 residues long. The CDR3 coding sequence is TGTGCCAGCAGCAAAGGTCAGGGGGAGGAGAAGCCCCAGCATTTT. This codes for CASSKGQGEEKPQHF.

The V gene is TRBV19, the J gene TRBJ2-1; 9 nucleotides agree with TRBD1. The germline V gene encodes CDR1 LNHDA and CDR2 SQIVND (reference sequence). With 5 bases clipped from V and 4 bases from J, the junction kept 6 bases outside the gene matches. The CDR3 loop spans 15 amino acids. Here the CDR3 reads CASSPRDRAYNEQFF. The CDR3 nucleotides are TGTGCCAGTAGTCCTAGGGACAGGGCTTACAATGAGCAGTTCTTC.

In DNA form, the CDR3 reads TGTGCCAGCGCCATGGCACCCCAAGAGACCCAGTACTTC. As protein: CASAMAPQETQYF. This chain links TRBV6-4 with TRBJ2-5; the D is unclear. Trimming removed 8 bases from V and 1 base from J, with 11 bases in between. Germline V gives CDR1 MRHNA, CDR2 SNTAGT. The CDR3 is made up of 13 amino acids.

This clone occurred a few times. The rearrangement links TRBV6-1 to TRBJ1-3, with D possibly TRBD1 on 5 matching bases. This CDR3 has 14 residues. Looked up from germline, CDR1 is MNHNS and CDR2 is SASEGT. V was trimmed by 6 bases and J by 1 base, leaving 10 bases between them. CDR3 bases: TGTGCCAGCAGGCCCGCAGGGTCTGGAAACACCATATATTTT. Its translation: CASRPAGSGNTIYF.

V is TRBV7-9 and J is TRBJ1-2; D is undetermined. CDR3 size: 14 residues. Germline lookup yields CDR1 SEHNR and CDR2 FQNEAQ (reference sequence). V was clipped by 5 bases and J by 4 bases, with 14 bases between them. The CDR3: CASSRPDFRYGYTF. CDR3 bases: TGTGCCAGCAGCCGCCCGGACTTCCGCTATGGCTACACCTTC. Using reference TRBV7-9 and TRBJ1-2 for the parts outside the CDR3, the full variable domain is DTGVSQNPRHKITKRGQNVTFRCDPISEHNRLYWYRQTLGQGPEFLTYFQNEAQLEKSRLLSDRFSAERPKGSFSTLEIQRTEQGDSAMYLCASSRPDFRYGYTFGSGTRLTVV.

The chain couples TRBV7-2 to TRBJ1-3; 7 positions agree with TRBD1. The V gene end was trimmed by 1 base and the J gene end by 4 bases; junction bases not matched to a gene: 10. The length of the CDR3 is 17 residues. The V gene's germline CDR1 is SGHTA and CDR2 FQGNSA. The chain's CDR3 is CASSLGRRSGGGNTIYF. For the CDR3, the DNA is TGTGCCAGCAGCTTAGGCCGTCGTTCAGGGGGAGGAAACACCATATATTTT.

The chain couples TRBV4-3 to TRBJ1-4; weak D call: TRBD1 (6 bases). V was clipped by 5 bases and J by 7 bases, with 20 bases between them. The germline CDR1 and CDR2 sequences are LGHNA and YSLEER. The CDR3 is 16 amino acids. CDR3 protein: CASSSLGGLGGEKLFF. The CDR3 DNA reads TGCGCCAGCAGCTCCCTGGGGGGGCTTGGGGGTGAAAAACTGTTTTTT.

The chain carries TRBV5-1 and TRBJ2-3; perhaps TRBD1 as D (6 bases). Trimming left V 1 base short and J 1 base short, with 10 bases between. The CDR3 has 15 residues. Looked up from germline, CDR1 is SGHRS and CDR2 is YFSETQ. CDR3 nucleotides: TGCGCCAGCAGCTTGCGGTACAGGGGCACAGATACGCAGTATTTT. This sequence encodes CASSLRYRGTDTQYF. Full variable domain (rest looked up from reference TRBV5-1 and TRBJ2-3): KAGVTQTPRYLIKTRGQQVTLSCSPISGHRSVSWYQQTPGQGLQFLFEYFSETQRNKGNFPGRFSGRQFSNSRSEMNVSTLELGDSALYLCASSLRYRGTDTQYFGPGTRLTVL.

This chain's CDR3 is CASSQQGLGDLFF. CDR3 nucleotides: TGTGCCAGCTCCCAGCAGGGCCTCGGAGATCTGTTTTTT. This rearrangement joins TRBV18 to TRBJ1-4, with a tentative D call TRBD1 (5 bases). Per germline, CDR1 KGHSH and CDR2 LQKENI. Between the trimmed V and J ends, which lost 6 bases and 14 bases, there was a span of 19 bases. This CDR3 region has 13 residues.

V and J are TRBV28 and TRBJ2-7, with 7 bases matching TRBD2. Trimming cost V 1 base and J 3 bases; bases outside gene matches: 6. The CDR3 spans 15 residues. Germline CDR1 MDHEN, CDR2 SYDVKM. The CDR3 reads CASSLLGGGLYEQYF. CDR3 nucleotides: TGTGCCAGCAGTTTATTGGGGGGGGGTCTCTACGAGCAGTACTTC.

The chain couples TRBV29-1 to TRBJ2-1, with 10 bases that match TRBD2. Germline loops: CDR1 SQVTM, CDR2 ANQGSEA. The CDR3 extends over 14 amino acids. J lost 6 bases, V lost 7 bases, and 9 bases had no gene match. CDR3: CSAAGTSDSNEQFF. The CDR3 DNA reads TGCAGCGCAGCCGGGACTAGCGACTCCAATGAGCAGTTCTTC.

The V and J genes are TRBV5-1 and TRBJ2-5; 7 nucleotides match TRBD1. Gene TRBJ2-7 matches the end of the DNA better, so the J call may be wrong. CDR1 SGHRS and CDR2 YFSETQ come from the germline V gene. The CDR3 loop spans 15 amino acids. The DNA for the CDR3 is TGCGCCAGCAGCTTAAGAGGGGGCCCGAACTACGAGCAGTACTTC. Its protein product is CASSLRGGPNYEQYF.

The V call is TRBV5-5, the J call TRBJ1-2, with 8 bases fitting TRBD1. CDR3 length: 14 residues. The J segment lost 8 bases and the V segment lost 0 bases, leaving 6 bases of the junction unmatched. CDR1 and CDR2 (germline): SGHKS, YYEKEE (reference sequence). This CDR3 is CASSLGQGASGYTF. CDR3 coding DNA: TGTGCCAGCAGCTTGGGGCAGGGGGCTAGCGGCTACACCTTC.